A single sample is the source of the 7 T cell receptor beta chains below, sequenced in a study of cytomegalovirus exposure and HLA in healthy donors (dated by TCRdb to about 2017). To prepare the library, the immunoSEQ multiplex PCR assay was applied. A mixture of 60 forward primers for TCR Vbeta segments and 13 reverse primers for TCR Jbeta segments was used in the multiplex PCR. Sourced from immuneACCESS, this table was stored by TCRdb with only in-frame sequences that have V and J called. A share of the clones is absent; for the studies checked, an unresolved V gene accounts for under half, and the remainder has no known explanation. For this sample there are about 120,000 clones; about three fifths appear just once. The ten biggest clones cover 8% to 10% of the sample. Sequencing was carried out using PBMCs. These receptors all stem from a man between 40 and 49 years old in good health and CMV-seropositive.

J is TRBJ2-3 and V is TRBV27, with TRBD2 matching 8 bases. Trimming took 5 bases from V and 14 from J; bases not matched to a gene: 12. This CDR3 region has 13 residues. Germline V CDR1 and CDR2: MNHEY, SMNVEV (reference sequence). The CDR3 spells CASSPTSRGGRYF. The CDR3 nucleotides read TGTGCCAGCAGTCCCACTTCCCGGGGGGGGCGGTATTTT.

There are a few counts of this clone. CDR3 protein: CASVGGRIKNIQYF. CDR3 nucleotide sequence: TGTGCCAGTGTCGGGGGGAGAATTAAAAACATTCAGTACTTC. J is TRBJ2-4 and V is TRBV19, with 7 bases matching TRBD2. The CDR3 consists of 14 residues. Germline lookup yields CDR1 LNHDA and CDR2 SQIVND (reference sequence). The V gene end was trimmed by 8 bases and the J gene end by 4 bases; junction bases not matched to a gene: 8.

The V call is TRBV11-2, the J call TRBJ2-1; 9 positions agree with TRBD2. J gave up 5 bases and V 2 bases, and 4 bases lay outside the gene matches. Germline V gene lookup returns CDR1 SGHAT and CDR2 FQNNGV. This CDR3 has 15 amino acids. CDR3 region: CASSLSSSGDNEQFF. CDR3 DNA sequence: TGTGCCAGCAGCTTATCGTCTAGCGGGGACAATGAGCAGTTCTTC.

This rearrangement joins TRBV2 to TRBJ2-7; no clear D. This CDR3 region has 12 residues. The germline V and J ends were trimmed by 2 bases and 3 bases, with 5 bases remaining between them. Germline-derived CDR1 and CDR2 are SNHLY and FYNNEI. The CDR3, as DNA: TGTGCCAGCAGTGAACTAGGCTACGAGCAGTACTTC. Its protein is CASSELGYEQYF. Full variable domain (rest looked up from reference TRBV2 and TRBJ2-7): EPEVTQTPSHQVTQMGQEVILRCVPISNHLYFYWYRQILGQKVEFLVSFYNNEISEKSEIFDDQFSVERPDGSNFTLKIRSTKLEDSAMYFCASSELGYEQYFGPGTRLTVT.

The chain links TRBV11-1 to TRBJ2-2, with TRBD2 as a possible D gene (6 bases). Trimming cost V 3 bases and J 4 bases, with 12 bases left between them. Per germline, CDR1 SGHAT and CDR2 FQDESV (reference sequence). This CDR3 has 15 amino acids. CDR3 nucleotide sequence: TGTGCCAGCAGCTTTAGCAGGAGGGGCACCGGGGAGCTGTTTTTT. Translating it yields CASSFSRRGTGELFF.

The chain uses TRBV5-1 and TRBJ2-5, with 12 nucleotides matching TRBD1. CDR1 SGHRS and CDR2 YFSETQ come from the germline V gene. This CDR3 is built from 15 residues. J was trimmed by 5 bases and V by 0 bases; bases with no gene match: 2. DNA for the CDR3: TGCGCCAGCAGCTTGGCTGGGACAGGGGGCGAGACCCAGTACTTC. This translates into CASSLAGTGGETQYF.

This chain connects TRBV11-3 to TRBJ2-1; TRBD2 agrees at 14 bases. Germline lookup yields CDR1 SGHNT and CDR2 YENEEA. The CDR3 consists of 15 residues. V was pared by 5 bases and J by 6 bases, with 3 bases of the junction left unmatched. Here the CDR3 DNA reads TGTGCCAGCAGCCCGACTAGCGGGAGGGTCAATGAGCAGTTCTTC. This codes for CASSPTSGRVNEQFF.